This is a list of T cell receptor beta chains from one sample in a study of regulatory T cells in long-lasting Graves disease. One entry per CDR3 protein, called by TCRdb with MiXCR from the multiplex PCR reads. The data show nearly 350,000 distinct CDR3 sequences, roughly 21% seen once. The sample consisted of peripheral blood mononuclear cells (PBMCs), taken when the disease was refractory, from a patient treated with antithyroid drugs. The receptors were sampled from a female donor with Graves disease. The CDR3 runs from the conserved cysteine through the conserved F or W. The D gene is left open where the match is weak. Clone size is not always given. Where it is, it says once, few, many or a class for expanded clones.

cdr3_nt cdr3_aa j_call clone_size d_call v_call
TGTGCCAGCAGCGTCGGCCCCCGACGGGAAAAACTGTTTTTT CASSVGPRREKLFF TRBJ1-4 few . TRBV9
TGTGCCAGCAGCACCGGGACAGGGTCAGAAAAACTGTTTTTT CASSTGTGSEKLFF TRBJ1-4 medium-sized TRBD1 TRBV2
TGTGCCAGCAAGGACGGGAGGTCCTACGAGCAGTACTTC CASKDGRSYEQYF TRBJ2-7 many TRBD2 TRBV28
TGTGCCAGCAGCTTTTGGAACAGCGGCCAGCCCCAGCATTTT CASSFWNSGQPQHF TRBJ1-5 many . TRBV11-2
TGCGCCAGCAGGATCGGACAGACCCAAGAGACCCAGTACTTC CASRIGQTQETQYF TRBJ2-5 . . TRBV5-1
TGTGCCAGCAGCAACTTGGGGCCGGGGGGAACGGGCAAAGCGAAGCAGTACTTC CASSNLGPGGTGKAKQYF TRBJ2-7 . TRBD2 TRBV7-8
TGTGCCAGCAGCTTAGGGGCTAGCGGGGGGGCCGCGTACTTC CASSLGASGGAAYF TRBJ2-5 many TRBD2 TRBV7-2
TGCAGTGCTGGGCGGCAGGGTTGGAGTACTGAAGCTTTCTTT CSAGRQGWSTEAFF TRBJ1-1 few . TRBV20-1
TGTGCCTGGAGTCGACGGGAGCCTTATGGCTACACCTTC CAWSRREPYGYTF TRBJ1-2 few . TRBV30
TGTGCCACTCGGGGTACGGGGGTGACCGAGCGGTACTTC CATRGTGVTERYF TRBJ2-7 few . TRBV11-2
TGTGCCTTTGGCCGGGACAGGGGGTATGGCTACACCTTC CAFGRDRGYGYTF TRBJ1-2 many TRBD1 TRBV30